This TCR beta chain was sequenced during a study of OX40 agonist ivuxolimab in advanced cancers. Study as a whole: Participants could have had prior anti-PD-1, anti-PD-L1 or anti-CTLA-4 therapy, and roughly 40% had some.

The V and J ends lost 1 base and 0 bases respectively, with 11 bases between them. Germline V gives CDR1 SGDLS, CDR2 YYNGEE. The CDR3 contains 17 residues. The study's findings and limits: Averaging showed that CD8+ T cells had more expanded clones than CD4+ did. Some patients without response likewise showed low normalized clonal expansion.

With respect to this clone: Its antigen remains unknown.

Samples were taken at baseline and on day 1 of cycles 4 and 7. Sequencing was performed with immunoSEQ multiplex PCR; in TCRdb, only in-frame clones are kept and a portion is missing. The table lists under 35,000 clones, 70% to 85% of them singletons, with about 22% in the top ten. J is TRBJ2-6 and V is TRBV9; D may be TRBD1 or TRBD2 (5 bases each). Sequences were derived from CD4+ or CD8+ T cells sorted from blood, sampled in a trial of the OX40 agonist ivuxolimab. The TCR was taken from an adult with an advanced solid tumor such as melanoma, head and neck, liver or kidney cancer. CDR3 sequence: CASSVRGGASGANVLTF. CDR3 nucleotide sequence: TGTGCCAGCAGCGTACGGGGTGGGGCCTCTGGGGCCAACGTCCTGACTTTC. Looking up the rest from reference TRBV9 and TRBJ2-6 gives the full variable domain: DSGVTQTPKHLITATGQRVTLRCSPRSGDLSVYWYQQSLDQGLQFLIQYYNGEERAKGNILERFSAQQFPDLHSELNLSSLELGDSALYFCASSVRGGASGANVLTFGAGSRLTVL.